The T cell receptor (beta chain) under discussion was sequenced for a study of T cells in Graves' hyperthyroidism and ophthalmopathy. TCR beta CDR3 sequences were amplified from RNA transcripts. The primer set for the first-round RT-PCR of the TCR CDR3 was HTBI. MiXCR was run by TCRdb on the multiplex PCR reads, yielding one entry per CDR3 protein. The sample gives over 500,000 distinct CDR3 sequences, more than 15% of which show up once; approximately 18% is in the top ten. This clonotype has ten or more counts. There are 14 residues in the CDR3. Germline loops: CDR1 SGHDT, CDR2 YYEEEE. Trimming cost V 0 bases and J 4 bases, with 10 bases left between them.

The chain joins TRBV5-6 to TRBJ1-1; tentative D call: TRBD1 (5 bases). What was sequenced was blood. This TCR was recovered from a woman between 18 and 29 years old with Graves' ophthalmopathy. The CDR3 nucleotides are TGTGCCAGCAGCTTGGAAATGGGGGGCACTGAAGCTTTCTTT. It codes for CASSLEMGGTEAFF.